These T cell receptor beta chains were read from a single sample in a study of Graves' ophthalmopathy and Graves' hyperthyroidism. TCRdb fed the multiplex PCR reads into MiXCR, producing one record per CDR3 protein. The sample shows around 1,200,000 distinct CDR3 sequences, roughly 35% of them seen only once. Sequencing used peripheral blood or thyroid tissue (not recorded which). The receptors stem from an adult man with Graves' hyperthyroidism. The CDR3 runs from the conserved cysteine through the conserved F or W. The D gene is left open where the match is weak. Clone size, where shown, is once, few, many, or a class for clones that have expanded.

j_call | v_call | d_call | cdr3_length | clone_size | cdr3_aa | cdr3_nt
TRBJ1-4 | TRBV10-2 | NA | 14 | many | CASSEDRPSLLLFF | TGCGCCAGCAGTGAGGACAGGCCCTCCCTACTCCTGTTTTTT
TRBJ2-7 | TRBV25-1 | TRBD1 | 13 | NA | CASHDRDSYEQYF | TGTGCCAGCCACGACAGGGACTCCTACGAGCAGTACTTC
TRBJ2-5 | TRBV14 | TRBD1 | 16 | NA | CASSQTMTGAAGTQYF | TGTGCCAGCAGCCAAACCATGACAGGGGCGGCGGGGACCCAGTACTTC
TRBJ2-6 | TRBV24-1 | NA | 16 | NA | CATSDPGEAEANVLTF | TGTGCCACCAGTGACCCAGGGGAAGCTGAGGCCAACGTCCTGACTTTC
TRBJ1-3 | TRBV30 | NA | 16 | NA | CAWSLGGGITGNTIYF | TGTGCCTGGAGCCTCGGCGGGGGCATTACTGGAAACACCATATATTTT
TRBJ1-5 | TRBV6-1 | NA | 15 | NA | CASSYGTERNQPQHF | TGTGCCAGCTCATACGGCACGGAACGAAATCAGCCCCAGCATTTT
TRBJ1-2 | TRBV4-3 | TRBD1 | 14 | many | CASSQENRGVDYTF | TGCGCCAGCAGCCAAGAGAACAGGGGGGTAGACTACACCTTC
TRBJ1-1 | TRBV29-1 | TRBD1 | 15 | NA | CSVGDSRGLRTEAFF | TGCAGCGTTGGGGACTCCAGGGGGCTAAGGACTGAAGCTTTCTTT
TRBJ2-7 | TRBV7-9 | NA | 14 | NA | CTSSRDPGSYEQYF | TGTACCAGCAGTCGGGATCCAGGGAGCTACGAGCAGTACTTC
TRBJ2-5 | TRBV25-1 | TRBD2 | 13 | NA | CASLALAGETQYF | TGTGCCAGTCTAGCCTTAGCGGGGGAGACCCAGTACTTC
TRBJ1-2 | TRBV4-3 | TRBD1 | 15 | NA | CASSQDPGQGYGYTF | TGCGCCAGCAGCCAAGACCCCGGACAGGGCTATGGCTACACCTTC
TRBJ2-5 | TRBV10-3 | TRBD2 | 17 | once | CAISEPGLAGGAETQYF | TGTGCCATCAGTGAGCCGGGACTAGCGGGAGGCGCTGAGACCCAGTACTTC
TRBJ1-5 | TRBV15 | NA | 15 | many | CATSRTQARNQPQHF | TGTGCCACCAGCAGGACTCAGGCGCGCAATCAGCCCCAGCATTTT
TRBJ2-2 | TRBV24-1 | NA | 15 | NA | CATSGGGTRTGELFF | TGTGCCACCAGTGGAGGGGGGACGAGAACCGGGGAGCTGTTTTTT
TRBJ1-5 | TRBV5-1 | NA | 17 | many | CASASGVGEASNQPQHF | TGCGCCAGCGCTAGCGGGGTAGGGGAGGCGAGCAATCAGCCCCAGCATTTT
TRBJ2-7 | TRBV7-9 | NA | 15 | NA | CASSLDRGAFNEQYF | TGTGCCAGCAGCTTAGATAGGGGCGCTTTCAACGAGCAGTACTTC
TRBJ1-5 | TRBV2 | TRBD1 | 15 | NA | CASSEVSTGDQPQHF | TGTGCCAGCAGTGAAGTGTCTACAGGGGATCAGCCCCAGCATTTT
TRBJ2-7 | TRBV20-1 | NA | 13 | many | CSARDHGRTEQYF | TGCAGTGCTAGAGATCACGGGAGAACCGAGCAGTACTTC
TRBJ2-7 | TRBV2 | NA | 10 | many | CATRSYEQYF | TGTGCCACCCGATCCTACGAGCAGTACTTC